The rows below give T cell receptor beta chains drawn from one sample of a study of human T cells and chemical hapten exposure. TCRdb re-called the RACE reads with MiXCR, one entry per CDR3 protein. Of more than 150,000 distinct CDR3 sequences listed, around 25% are singletons. The source was whole blood, collected in connection with sensitization to the hapten diphenylcyclopropenone (DPC). Receptors were obtained from a woman in her 40s with alopecia areata. Some clones in this sample may be carry-over from other donors' samples. Both conserved end residues are part of each CDR3. A D gene is named only where the DNA matches it firmly. Where a row states a size, it is once, few, many or the class of an expanded clone; other rows omit it.

J,V,size,D,DNA,CDR3
TRBJ1-1,TRBV12-3/TRBV12-4,few,NA,TGTGCCAGCAGTTTACAACGGAACACTGAAGCTTTCTTT,CASSLQRNTEAFF
TRBJ2-7,TRBV3-1,NA,TRBD2,TGTGCCAGCAGCCAAGAAATGACTAGCGGGAGCTACGAGCAGTACTTC,CASSQEMTSGSYEQYF
TRBJ2-1,TRBV6-2/TRBV6-3,many,NA,TGTGCCAGCAATCGGCAGGGCGTAGTTGAGGGTCTGCACAATGAGCAGTTCTTC,CASNRQGVVEGLHNEQFF
TRBJ2-5,TRBV21-1,few,NA,TGTGCCAGCAGCAGACGGGTCCGGCAAGAGACCCAGTACTTC,CASSRRVRQETQYF
TRBJ2-1,TRBV6-1,NA,TRBD2,TGTGCCAGCAACGGGAGGACCCACAATGAGCAGTTCTTC,CASNGRTHNEQFF
TRBJ1-5,TRBV21-1,few,NA,TGTGCCAGCAGCATGGGGACAGGGGATTATCAGCCCCAGCATTTT,CASSMGTGDYQPQHF
TRBJ2-5,TRBV5-1,NA,NA,TGCGCCAGCGGGAGTTACCCACAAGAGACCCAGTACTTC,CASGSYPQETQYF
TRBJ2-2,TRBV28,few,TRBD1,TGTGCCAGCCGGGACAGGAACACCGGGGAGCTGTTTTTT,CASRDRNTGELFF
TRBJ2-1,TRBV5-1,few,TRBD2,TGCGCCAGCAGCGGCGGACTAGCGGGAATTGATGAGCAGTTCTTC,CASSGGLAGIDEQFF
TRBJ2-1,TRBV20-1,few,TRBD2,TGCAGTGCTTCCCGGGAAGCGGGGGGGTACAATGAGCAGTTCTTC,CSASREAGGYNEQFF
TRBJ2-1,TRBV7-2,few,NA,TGTGCCAGCAGCTGGGCTTTGGGGTCCTACAATGAGCAGTTCTTC,CASSWALGSYNEQFF
TRBJ2-3,TRBV9,NA,NA,TGTGCCAGCAGCCGCGGATCGCCCGCAGATACGCAGTATTTT,CASSRGSPADTQYF
TRBJ2-2,TRBV4-2,few,NA,TGTGCCAGCAGCCAAGATGCACAGGCCGGGGAGCTGTTTTTT,CASSQDAQAGELFF
TRBJ1-2,TRBV28,few,TRBD1,TGTGCCAGCAGTAACACAGGGGAGTGGGATGGCTACACCTTC,CASSNTGEWDGYTF
TRBJ2-5,TRBV28,NA,NA,TGTGCCAGCAGTTTGTGGGGGACCGGGAGTGGGCAAGAGACCCAGTACTTC,CASSLWGTGSGQETQYF
TRBJ2-3,TRBV7-2,many,NA,TGTGCCAGCAGCCGGATTAGGAGGCAGTATTTT,CASSRIRRQYF
TRBJ2-3,TRBV5-4,NA,NA,TGTGCCAGCAGCTTGGTAATGGGAGCCGGAGATACGCAGTATTTT,CASSLVMGAGDTQYF
TRBJ2-7,TRBV6-2/TRBV6-3,many,TRBD1,TGTGCCAGCAGTACAGGGACAGGGCACGAGCAGTACTTC,CASSTGTGHEQYF
TRBJ2-1,TRBV9,few,NA,TGTGCCAGCAGCGTACTCCCTCATGAGCAGTTCTTC,CASSVLPHEQFF
TRBJ1-5,TRBV7-2,NA,NA,TGTGCCAGCAGCTACGCAATTGGGGGTAATCGCAATCAGCCCCAGCATTTT,CASSYAIGGNRNQPQHF
TRBJ1-1,TRBV5-1,few,TRBD1,TGCGCCAGCAGCGGGGACAGGGGAAGGGCTGAAGCTTTCTTT,CASSGDRGRAEAFF
TRBJ2-1,TRBV12-3/TRBV12-4,few,TRBD2,TGTGCCAGCAGTCCCGGGCGGGAGGCCTACAATGAGCAGTTCTTC,CASSPGREAYNEQFF
TRBJ2-4,TRBV20-1,few,NA,TGCAGTGCTAGGACCGGCTTAGCCAAAAACATTCAGTACTTC,CSARTGLAKNIQYF
TRBJ2-1,TRBV29-1,NA,TRBD1,TGCAGCGTTGGACAGGGGGCATATGAGCAGTTCTTC,CSVGQGAYEQFF
TRBJ2-7,TRBV4-3,NA,TRBD1,TGCGCCAGCAGCAGTGGGACAGGGGGAGGTTACGAGCAGTACTTC,CASSSGTGGGYEQYF
TRBJ1-2,TRBV20-1,few,NA,TGCAGTGCCAGCAGGAATTATGGCTACACCTTC,CSASRNYGYTF
TRBJ2-7,TRBV5-1,NA,TRBD2,TGCGCCAGCAGCTTGGGTCTAGCGGGAGGTTCCTACGAGCAGTACTTC,CASSLGLAGGSYEQYF
TRBJ2-7,TRBV5-1,NA,NA,TGCGCCAGCAGCACAGGAGACTCCTACGAGCAGTACTTC,CASSTGDSYEQYF
TRBJ2-1,TRBV6-6,few,TRBD2,TGTGCCAGCAGTCCCCCCGAGTGGGAGGGAGTTGGCAATGAGCAGTTCTTC,CASSPPEWEGVGNEQFF
TRBJ1-6,TRBV7-2,few,NA,TGTGCCAGCAGCTTAAGGGGGAACAATTCACCCCTCCACTTT,CASSLRGNNSPLHF
TRBJ2-5,TRBV19,NA,NA,TGTGCCAGTAGCCTCTACCGGGACATCCAAGAGACCCAGTACTTC,CASSLYRDIQETQYF
TRBJ2-3,TRBV4-2,few,NA,TGTGCCAGCAGCCAAGGAGTAGCAGATACGCAGTATTTT,CASSQGVADTQYF
TRBJ1-5,TRBV7-2,NA,NA,TGTGCCAGCAGCCCCAGCATGGCAGGGACCTATCAGCCCCAGCATTTT,CASSPSMAGTYQPQHF
TRBJ2-1,TRBV10-3,NA,TRBD2,TGTGCCATCACCGAGGGACTAGCGGTTGCCAATGAGCAGTTCTTC,CAITEGLAVANEQFF
TRBJ2-3,TRBV6-6,NA,TRBD2,TGTGCCACGAGGGGGCTAGCGGGAGGGCCTAGCACAGATACGCAGTATTTT,CATRGLAGGPSTDTQYF
TRBJ2-1,TRBV2,NA,TRBD2,TGTGCCAGCAGTGAAGGGGGGACTAGCGTTCTATCCTACAATGAGCAGTTCTTC,CASSEGGTSVLSYNEQFF
TRBJ1-5,TRBV6-6,few,TRBD1,TGTGCCAGCAGGATCGACAGGGCTTCGTTAGAGCCCCAGCATTTT,CASRIDRASLEPQHF
TRBJ2-3,TRBV7-9,few,NA,TGTGCCAGCAGCCGGAGGCCGGGGATAAGCACAGATACGCAGTATTTT,CASSRRPGISTDTQYF
TRBJ1-2,TRBV2,once,TRBD1,TGTGCCAGCACCACGGGACAGGGGGCTCGCGGCTATGGCTACACCTTC,CASTTGQGARGYGYTF
TRBJ2-1,TRBV7-3,many,NA,TGTGCCAGCAGCGCCCAGGGTACCTACAATGAGCAGTTCTTC,CASSAQGTYNEQFF
TRBJ2-2,TRBV2,NA,TRBD2,TGTGTCAGCACTCTCCCGGGGGCGGGAGGGATCGGGGAGCTGTTTTTT,CVSTLPGAGGIGELFF
TRBJ2-5,TRBV20-1,many,TRBD2,TGCAGTGCGCAGACTAGCGGGAGACGAGAGACCCAGTACTTC,CSAQTSGRRETQYF
TRBJ2-1,TRBV15,few,NA,TGTGCCACCAGCGGGCGCGATGAGCAGTTCTTC,CATSGRDEQFF
TRBJ1-6,TRBV5-5,NA,TRBD1,TGTGCCAGCAGCTGGGGACAGAATAATTCACCCCTCCACTTT,CASSWGQNNSPLHF
TRBJ2-3,TRBV10-3,NA,NA,TGTGCCATCAGCAAAGGTGCCGCCACAGATACGCAGTATTTT,CAISKGAATDTQYF
TRBJ1-2,TRBV2,NA,TRBD1,TGTGCCAGCAGTGGAACAGGACAGGATGGCTACACCTTC,CASSGTGQDGYTF
TRBJ1-1,TRBV20-1,NA,NA,TGCAGTGCTACATTCGGCGGAGGACCCACTGAAGCTTTCTTT,CSATFGGGPTEAFF
TRBJ1-4,TRBV5-1,NA,NA,TGCGCCAGCAGCTTGGCCAGTGCCGAAAAACTGTTTTTT,CASSLASAEKLFF
TRBJ1-4,TRBV7-8,NA,NA,TGTGCCAGCAGCGATAACAAGGGCAGGGGTGAAAAACTGTTTTTT,CASSDNKGRGEKLFF
TRBJ2-2,TRBV28,once,TRBD1,TGTGCCAGCAGTATCCCACAGGGGGTGAGGACCGGGGAGCTGTTTTTT,CASSIPQGVRTGELFF
TRBJ1-5,TRBV28,few,NA,TGTGCCAGCTTTACACCTAGCAATCAGCCCCAGCATTTT,CASFTPSNQPQHF
TRBJ2-7,TRBV15,NA,TRBD2,TGTGCCACCAGTGGAGCGGGAGTCTACGAGCAGTACTTC,CATSGAGVYEQYF
TRBJ2-7,TRBV28,few,NA,TGTGCCAGCAGCCGGGCGGCGGGGCAGCTCTACGAGCAGTACTTC,CASSRAAGQLYEQYF
TRBJ1-5,TRBV28,many,TRBD1,TGTGCCTCGGGACAGGGTCGGATGGCCCAGCATTTT,CASGQGRMAQHF
TRBJ2-3,TRBV29-1,few,NA,TGCAGCGTGCGGGACGGTCTAAGGTTGTATACGCAGTATTTT,CSVRDGLRLYTQYF
TRBJ2-5,TRBV20-1,NA,NA,TGCAGTGCTCCAGGCCCAGAACGCACGCAGACCCAGTACTTC,CSAPGPERTQTQYF
TRBJ2-4,TRBV29-1,few,NA,TGCAGCGTTGATAGTGAGGGCCCCTCCTATTCCAGTCGGATTCAGTACTTC,CSVDSEGPSYSSRIQYF